This T cell receptor (beta chain) came from a study of T cells in Graves' hyperthyroidism and ophthalmopathy. Overall study results and limits: Most thyroid clonotypes expanded above 0.001 appeared in blood too.

V shed 3 bases and J 5 bases; nucleotides not matched to a gene: 8. Germline CDR1 is SGHTA and CDR2 is FQGTGA. CDR3 length: 15 amino acids. With regard to this clonotype: Its cognate antigen is unknown.

Over 18 months, lack of ophthalmopathy progression marked Graves' hyperthyroidism as stable. PBMCs stemmed from about 9.7 ml fresh peripheral blood. Using RNA transcripts as the source, TCR beta CDR3 regions were amplified. With the HTBI primer set, the TCR CDR3 went through a first round of RT-PCR. TCRdb reprocessed the multiplex PCR reads with MiXCR, giving one entry per CDR3 protein. The profile shows around 520,000 distinct CDR3 sequences, under 15% of them singletons. This TCR was recovered from a young woman with Graves' hyperthyroidism. The rearrangement uses TRBV7-3 and TRBJ2-3; 7 positions agree with TRBD2. Sequenced: blood. CDR3 region: CASSFDGRSLDTQYF. The CDR3 DNA is TGTGCCAGCAGCTTCGACGGGAGGTCCTTAGATACGCAGTATTTT.